This passage covers 14 T cell receptor beta chains from one sample sequenced in a study of blood T cell repertoires in COVID-19. Some clones are missing from TCRdb's copy, which holds only in-frame ones; the method was immunoSEQ multiplex PCR. The sample gives about 260,000 clones, about 89% of which show up once; about 8.6% is in the top ten. The sample was peripheral blood. The source is a man aged 35-49 years with active or convalescent COVID-19.

This chain connects TRBV6-5 to TRBJ2-7; TRBD1 agrees at 8 bases. CDR3 length equals 15 residues. Germline assignment: CDR1 MNHEY and CDR2 SVGAGI. V dropped 5 bases and J dropped 5; count of bases not matched to a gene: 11. This chain's CDR3 is CASSPVRQGFHEQYF. CDR3 nucleotide sequence: TGTGCCAGCAGTCCCGTAAGACAGGGGTTCCACGAGCAGTACTTC.

The chain uses TRBV20-1 and TRBJ2-1, with a tentative D call TRBD2 (5 bases). V was trimmed by 3 bases and J by 7 bases, leaving 16 bases between them. The CDR3 sequence is 14 residues long. Germline V lookup: CDR1 DFQATT, CDR2 SNEGSKA (reference sequence). The CDR3 spells CSASIGGRGNEQFF. The CDR3 DNA is TGCAGTGCTAGTATCGGAGGCCGTGGGAATGAGCAGTTCTTC.

The rearrangement joins TRBV5-1 to TRBJ2-1; 8 nucleotides match TRBD1. V lost 9 bases, J lost 4 bases, and 12 bases stayed unmatched. In germline, CDR1 is SGHRS, CDR2 YFSETQ. The CDR3 consists of 15 residues. CDR3 loop: CATKQGTGNYNEQFF. In DNA, the CDR3 is TGCGCCACCAAGCAAGGGACAGGAAATTACAATGAGCAGTTCTTC.

This sequence joins TRBV5-1 and TRBJ1-1, with 12 bases lining up with TRBD1. J was trimmed by 4 bases and V by 4 bases; bases with no gene match: 5. This CDR3 has 15 residues. Germline V gives CDR1 SGHRS, CDR2 YFSETQ. Written as DNA, the CDR3 is TGCGCCAGCAGCGAGGGACAGGGGGCGACCACTGAAGCTTTCTTT. Its translation is CASSEGQGATTEAFF. Looking up the rest from reference TRBV5-1 and TRBJ1-1 gives the full variable domain: KAGVTQTPRYLIKTRGQQVTLSCSPISGHRSVSWYQQTPGQGLQFLFEYFSETQRNKGNFPGRFSGRQFSNSRSEMNVSTLELGDSALYLCASSEGQGATTEAFFGQGTRLTVV.

The chain is built from TRBV27 and TRBJ2-5; 9 positions match TRBD2. CDR1 is MNHEY, CDR2 SMNVEV, per germline (reference sequence). The V gene end was trimmed by 2 bases and the J gene end by 5 bases; junction bases not matched to a gene: 6. The CDR3 is made up of 15 amino acids. CDR3 in amino acids: CASSLSGGILETQYF. In DNA form, the CDR3 reads TGTGCCAGCAGTTTAAGCGGGGGGATCCTCGAGACCCAGTACTTC.

The J gene is TRBJ1-1, the V gene TRBV7-9; possible D gene TRBD1, 5 bases. Per germline, CDR1 SEHNR and CDR2 FQNEAQ (reference sequence). The CDR3 runs to 13 residues. Trimming took off 5 bases at V and 7 bases at J, with 14 bases between the two ends. CDR3 coding DNA: TGTGCCAGCAGCCGTATCCAGGGAGGTGAAGCTTTCTTT. It encodes CASSRIQGGEAFF. Full variable domain (rest looked up from reference TRBV7-9 and TRBJ1-1): DTGVSQNPRHKITKRGQNVTFRCDPISEHNRLYWYRQTLGQGPEFLTYFQNEAQLEKSRLLSDRFSAERPKGSFSTLEIQRTEQGDSAMYLCASSRIQGGEAFFGQGTRLTVV.

This chain links TRBV24-1 with TRBJ2-2; D possibly corresponds to TRBD2 (5 bases). V was trimmed by 6 bases and J by 3 bases, leaving 13 bases between them. Germline V gene lookup returns CDR1 KGHDR and CDR2 SFDVKD. The CDR3 covers 15 residues. CDR3 residues: CATSQNGADTGELFF. The CDR3 DNA reads TGTGCCACCAGTCAGAATGGAGCGGACACCGGGGAGCTGTTTTTT.

The rearrangement uses TRBV5-1 and TRBJ2-3; 10 positions match TRBD2. Germline lookup yields CDR1 SGHRS and CDR2 YFSETQ. The CDR3 has 16 amino acids. Trimming cost V 3 bases and J 5 bases; bases outside gene matches: 9. DNA for the CDR3: TGCGCCAGCAGCTCCAGAGCGGGAGGGCTAGGAGATACGCAGTATTTT. It codes for CASSSRAGGLGDTQYF.

This chain joins TRBV9 and TRBJ2-2, with TRBD2 matching 8 bases. From germline, CDR1 is SGDLS and CDR2 YYNGEE. The CDR3 extends over 14 amino acids. V lost 4 bases and J lost 6; bases outside the gene matches: 5. This CDR3 is CASSLGGAPGELFF. CDR3 coding DNA: TGTGCCAGCAGCCTCGGGGGGGCCCCCGGGGAGCTGTTTTTT.

This clone counts as medium-sized. The CDR3 sequence is CASSIAAAPVETQYF. CDR3 sequence (DNA): TGTGCCAGTAGTATTGCAGCGGCTCCGGTGGAGACCCAGTACTTC. The rearrangement joins TRBV19 to TRBJ2-5, with TRBD2 as a possible D gene (5 bases). V was cut by 3 bases and J by 5 bases, with 16 bases left in between. The CDR3 is made up of 15 amino acids. Germline assignment: CDR1 LNHDA and CDR2 SQIVND (reference sequence).

The V call is TRBV5-8, the J call TRBJ2-1; 8 nucleotides match TRBD2. Per germline, CDR1 SGHTS and CDR2 YDEGEE. The CDR3 has 17 amino acids. V lost 7 bases, J lost 8 bases, and 20 bases stayed unmatched. The CDR3 protein is CASRPRTPGAGADEQFF. Here the CDR3 DNA reads TGTGCCAGCCGCCCCCGTACGCCCGGAGCGGGAGCGGATGAGCAGTTCTTC.

This chain joins TRBV19 and TRBJ1-5; D gene uncertain. CDR1 and CDR2 (germline): LNHDA, SQIVND (reference sequence). This CDR3 is built from 15 residues. Trimming shortened V by 3 bases and J by 0 bases, and 9 bases separated the two germline ends. The CDR3 DNA reads as TGTGCCAGTAGTATGCAGGCAAATAGCAATCAGCCCCAGCATTTT. Its protein product is CASSMQANSNQPQHF.

J is TRBJ1-2 and V is TRBV9; D is unclear. Germline CDR1 and CDR2: SGDLS and YYNGEE. This CDR3 comprises 14 residues. V was shortened by 2 bases and J by 2 bases, with 10 bases between the two germline ends. CDR3 nucleotides: TGTGCCAGCAGCGTCAACGCTCAGAACTATGGCTACACCTTC. It translates to CASSVNAQNYGYTF. Supplemented by reference TRBV9 and TRBJ1-2, the full variable domain reads DSGVTQTPKHLITATGQRVTLRCSPRSGDLSVYWYQQSLDQGLQFLIQYYNGEERAKGNILERFSAQQFPDLHSELNLSSLELGDSALYFCASSVNAQNYGYTFGSGTRLTVV.

The V and J genes are TRBV28 and TRBJ2-2; 8 nucleotides align to TRBD2. The germline V gene has CDR1 MDHEN and CDR2 SYDVKM. With V trimmed by 6 bases and J by 0 bases, 6 bases remained unmatched. The CDR3 totals 16 residues. The chain's CDR3 is CASRPYSGTNTGELFF. For the CDR3, the DNA is TGTGCCAGCAGACCATATAGCGGGACGAACACCGGGGAGCTGTTTTTT.